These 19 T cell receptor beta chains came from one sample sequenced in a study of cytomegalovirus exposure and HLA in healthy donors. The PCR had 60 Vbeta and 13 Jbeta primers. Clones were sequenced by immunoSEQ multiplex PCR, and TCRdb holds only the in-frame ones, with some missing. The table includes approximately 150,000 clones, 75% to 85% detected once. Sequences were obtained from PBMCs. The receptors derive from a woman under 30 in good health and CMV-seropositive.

The CDR3 loop reads CASSQDKAGTQYF. The CDR3 nucleotides are TGCGCCAGCAGCCAAGATAAGGCAGGGACGCAGTATTTT. This rearrangement joins TRBV4-3 to TRBJ2-3; D is perhaps TRBD1 (5 bases). V lost 0 bases to trimming and J lost 9 bases, with 10 bases between them. The CDR3 contains 13 residues. Germline V gene sequence: CDR1 LGHNA, CDR2 YSLEER.

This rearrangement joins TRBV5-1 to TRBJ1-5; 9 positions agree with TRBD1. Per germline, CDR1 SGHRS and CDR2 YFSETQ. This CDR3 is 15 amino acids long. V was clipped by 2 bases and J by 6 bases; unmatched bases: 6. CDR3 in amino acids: CASSLQGAQGQPQHF. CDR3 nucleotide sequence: TGCGCCAGCAGCTTACAGGGGGCGCAGGGTCAGCCCCAGCATTTT.

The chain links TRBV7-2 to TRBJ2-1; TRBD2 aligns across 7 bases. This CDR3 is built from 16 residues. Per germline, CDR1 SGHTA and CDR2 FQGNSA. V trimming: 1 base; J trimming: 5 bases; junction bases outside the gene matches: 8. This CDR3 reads CASSLDGGIFHNEQFF. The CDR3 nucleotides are TGTGCCAGCAGCTTAGACGGGGGGATCTTCCACAATGAGCAGTTCTTC.

The CDR3 coding sequence is TGTGCCAGCAGCTTCCTCGGGGACTCTGGGGCCAACGTCCTGACTTTC. This translates into CASSFLGDSGANVLTF. The V call is TRBV5-6, the J call TRBJ2-6; TRBD2 might be the D (5 bases). Germline V gives CDR1 SGHDT, CDR2 YYEEEE. CDR3 size: 16 residues. V was clipped by 2 bases and J by 0 bases, with 9 bases between them.

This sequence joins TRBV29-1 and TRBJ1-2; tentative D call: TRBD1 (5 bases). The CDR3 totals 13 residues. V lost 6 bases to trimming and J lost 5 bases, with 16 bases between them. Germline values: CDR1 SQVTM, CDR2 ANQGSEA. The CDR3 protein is CSVGGLGGYGYTF. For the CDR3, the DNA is TGCAGCGTGGGGGGTTTGGGGGGTTATGGCTACACCTTC.

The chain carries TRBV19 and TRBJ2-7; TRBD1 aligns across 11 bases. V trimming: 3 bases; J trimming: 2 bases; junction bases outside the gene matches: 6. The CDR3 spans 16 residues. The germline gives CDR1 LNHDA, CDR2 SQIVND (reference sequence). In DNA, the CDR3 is TGTGCCAGTAGTATCCCCCGGGACAGGGGGACCTACGAGCAGTACTTC. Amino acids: CASSIPRDRGTYEQYF.

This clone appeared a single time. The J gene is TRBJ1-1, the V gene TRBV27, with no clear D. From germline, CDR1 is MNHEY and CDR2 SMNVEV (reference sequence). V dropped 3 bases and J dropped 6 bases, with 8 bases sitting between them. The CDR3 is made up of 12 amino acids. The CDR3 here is CASSFPGAEAFF. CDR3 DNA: TGTGCCAGCAGTTTCCCCGGAGCTGAAGCTTTCTTT.

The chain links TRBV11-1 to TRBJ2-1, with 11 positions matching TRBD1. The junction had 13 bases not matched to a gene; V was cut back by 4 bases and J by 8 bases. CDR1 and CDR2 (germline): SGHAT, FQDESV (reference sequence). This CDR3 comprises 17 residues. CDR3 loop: CASSSDAGQGALYEQFF. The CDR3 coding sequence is TGTGCCAGCAGCTCAGACGCCGGACAGGGGGCGTTATATGAGCAGTTCTTC.

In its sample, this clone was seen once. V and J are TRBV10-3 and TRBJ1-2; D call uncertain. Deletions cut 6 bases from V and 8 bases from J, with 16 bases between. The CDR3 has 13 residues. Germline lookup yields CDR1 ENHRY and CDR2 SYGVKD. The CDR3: CAISPGIERGYTF. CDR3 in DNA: TGTGCCATCAGCCCCGGGATAGAGAGGGGCTACACCTTC.

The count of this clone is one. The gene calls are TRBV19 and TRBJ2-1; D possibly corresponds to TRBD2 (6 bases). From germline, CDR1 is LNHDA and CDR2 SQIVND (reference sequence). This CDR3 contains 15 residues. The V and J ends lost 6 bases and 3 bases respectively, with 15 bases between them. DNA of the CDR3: TGTGCCAGTAGCCAGCCGGGAGATCTCTACAATGAGCAGTTCTTC. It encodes CASSQPGDLYNEQFF.

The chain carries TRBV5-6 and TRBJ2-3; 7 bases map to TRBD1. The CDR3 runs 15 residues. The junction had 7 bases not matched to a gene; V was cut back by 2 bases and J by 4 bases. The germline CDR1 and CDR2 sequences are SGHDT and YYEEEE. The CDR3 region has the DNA TGTGCCAGCAGCTTTACCGACAGGGTCGCAGATACGCAGTATTTT. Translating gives CASSFTDRVADTQYF.

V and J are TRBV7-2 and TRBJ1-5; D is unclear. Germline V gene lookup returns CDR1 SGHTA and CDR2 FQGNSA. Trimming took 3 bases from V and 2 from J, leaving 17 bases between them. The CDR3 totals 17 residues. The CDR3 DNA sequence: TGTGCCAGCAGCTTGTCCCCGGCGGGTGGCGGCAATCAGCCCCAGCATTTT. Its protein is CASSLSPAGGGNQPQHF.

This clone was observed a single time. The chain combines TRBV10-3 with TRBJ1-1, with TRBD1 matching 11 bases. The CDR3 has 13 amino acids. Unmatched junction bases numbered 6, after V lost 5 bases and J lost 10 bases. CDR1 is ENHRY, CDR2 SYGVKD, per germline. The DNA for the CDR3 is TGTGCCATCAGTACGGACAGGGGGCTCGGAGCTTTCTTT. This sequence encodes CAISTDRGLGAFF.

Here the CDR3 reads CASSPPTGAMNTEAFF. CDR3 in DNA: TGCGCCAGCAGCCCTCCGACGGGAGCTATGAACACTGAAGCTTTCTTT. The V call is TRBV5-1, the J call TRBJ1-1; D is ambiguous. The CDR3 length is 16 residues. Trimming took 4 bases from V and 0 from J, leaving 16 bases between them. Germline V lookup: CDR1 SGHRS, CDR2 YFSETQ.

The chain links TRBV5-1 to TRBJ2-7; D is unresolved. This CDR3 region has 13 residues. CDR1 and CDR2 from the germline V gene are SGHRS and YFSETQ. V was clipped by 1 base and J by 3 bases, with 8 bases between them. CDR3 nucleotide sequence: TGCGCCAGCAGCTTGATTCAGGACTACGAGCAGTACTTC. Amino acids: CASSLIQDYEQYF.

The CDR3 DNA sequence: TGTGCCAGCAGGCCGGGACTACCGGAGGAGCAGTACTTC. Protein: CASRPGLPEEQYF. V gene TRBV27 combines with J gene TRBJ2-7, with TRBD2 identical over 7 bases. J lost 7 bases, V lost 6 bases, and 9 bases had no gene match. Germline assignment: CDR1 MNHEY and CDR2 SMNVEV (reference sequence). The CDR3 runs to 13 residues.

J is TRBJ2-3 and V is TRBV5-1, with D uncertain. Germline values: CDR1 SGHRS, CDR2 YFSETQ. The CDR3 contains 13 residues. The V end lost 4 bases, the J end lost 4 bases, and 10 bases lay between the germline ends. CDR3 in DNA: TGCGCCAGCAGCCGCGGAGTCTCAGATACGCAGTATTTT. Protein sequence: CASSRGVSDTQYF. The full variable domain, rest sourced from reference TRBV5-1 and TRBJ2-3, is KAGVTQTPRYLIKTRGQQVTLSCSPISGHRSVSWYQQTPGQGLQFLFEYFSETQRNKGNFPGRFSGRQFSNSRSEMNVSTLELGDSALYLCASSRGVSDTQYFGPGTRLTVL.

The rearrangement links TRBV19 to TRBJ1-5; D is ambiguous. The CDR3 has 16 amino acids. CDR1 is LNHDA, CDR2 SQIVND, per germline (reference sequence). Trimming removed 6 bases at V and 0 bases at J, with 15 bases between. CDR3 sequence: CASRREPVYSNQPQHF. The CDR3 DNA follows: TGTGCCAGTAGGCGGGAACCGGTCTATAGCAATCAGCCCCAGCATTTT.

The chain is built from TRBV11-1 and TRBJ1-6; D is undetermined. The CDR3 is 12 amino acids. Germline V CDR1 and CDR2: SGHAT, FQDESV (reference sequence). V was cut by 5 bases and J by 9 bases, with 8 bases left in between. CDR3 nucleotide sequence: TGTGCCAGCAGCCTAGGGCCTTCACCCCTCCACTTT. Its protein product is CASSLGPSPLHF.